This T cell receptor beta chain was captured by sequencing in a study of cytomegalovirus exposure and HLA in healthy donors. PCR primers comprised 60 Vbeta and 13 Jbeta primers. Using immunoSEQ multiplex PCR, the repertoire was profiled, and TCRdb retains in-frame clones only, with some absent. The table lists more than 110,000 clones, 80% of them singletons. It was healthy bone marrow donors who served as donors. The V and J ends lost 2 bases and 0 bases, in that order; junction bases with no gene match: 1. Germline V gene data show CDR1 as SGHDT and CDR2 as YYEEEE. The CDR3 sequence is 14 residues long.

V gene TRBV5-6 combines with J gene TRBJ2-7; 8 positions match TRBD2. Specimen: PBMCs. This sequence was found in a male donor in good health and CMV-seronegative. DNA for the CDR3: TGTGCCAGCAGCTTCAGCGGGAGCTCCTACGAGCAGTACTTC. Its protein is CASSFSGSSYEQYF.